This T cell receptor (beta chain) derives from a study of immune evolution from preneoplasia to lung adenocarcinoma. General study points: Top clone frequencies peaked in normal lung, apparently declining through invasive adenocarcinoma. KRAS-mutant nodules had the highest T cell clonality.

Each case's diagnosis was confirmed by two pathologists on H&E. Data came from immunoSEQ multiplex PCR; TCRdb stores just in-frame clones and leaves some out. This table has under 45,000 clones, more than 60% appearing once. Notes on this clone: Its specificity is unknown.

Germline CDR1 and CDR2: SGHAT and FQNNGV. This CDR3 is 13 amino acids long. V shed 4 bases and J shed 3 bases, with 9 bases lying between them. The sequence was collected from a person in their sixties or seventies with lung adenocarcinoma. Source material: FFPE invasive lung adenocarcinoma tissue. This chain links TRBV11-2 with TRBJ2-5; possibly TRBD1 or TRBD2 for D (5 bases each). DNA for the CDR3: TGTGCCAGCAGCTCCGGGACCGAAGAGACCCAGTACTTC. As protein: CASSSGTEETQYF.